The 20 T cell receptor beta chains in this list originate from one sample, sequenced in a study of blood T cell repertoires in COVID-19. Clones were read by immunoSEQ multiplex PCR, and TCRdb kept only the in-frame ones, dropping some. The repertoire holds 260,000 or so clones, with 85% as singletons. Sequencing was performed on PBMCs or T cells enriched from blood (not recorded which). The receptors were sampled from a woman between 45 and 60 years old who had recovered from COVID-19.

The chain links TRBV3-1 (or the pseudogene TRBV3-2) to TRBJ1-3, with TRBD1 as a possible D gene (5 bases). The CDR3 has 14 amino acids. Trimming took 4 bases from V and 4 from J, leaving 11 bases between them. The germline V gene has CDR1 LGHDT and CDR2 YNNKEL (reference sequence). CDR3 nucleotide sequence: TGTGCCAGCAGCCCGGGGACTGCCGGAAACACCATATATTTT. Translation gives CASSPGTAGNTIYF.

The chain combines TRBV28 with TRBJ1-3; possibly TRBD1 for D (6 bases). The CDR3 contains 15 residues. Germline loops: CDR1 MDHEN, CDR2 SYDVKM. Trimming cost V 6 bases and J 4 bases, with 16 bases left between them. The DNA of the CDR3 is TGTGCCAGCAGGGGGGGGCCCCTGGTCGGAAACACCATATATTTT. It encodes CASRGGPLVGNTIYF.

The V and J genes are TRBV5-1 and TRBJ2-7; the match to TRBD1 covers 7 bases. The length of the CDR3 is 14 residues. V lost 1 base to trimming and J lost 2 bases; unmatched junction nucleotides: 3. Germline-derived CDR1 and CDR2 are SGHRS and YFSETQ. CDR3 protein: CASSLWDSTYEQYF. CDR3 nucleotides: TGCGCCAGCAGCTTGTGGGACAGCACCTACGAGCAGTACTTC.

The chain employs TRBV27 and TRBJ1-2, with unresolved D. Germline V gives CDR1 MNHEY, CDR2 SMNVEV (reference sequence). This CDR3 is 13 amino acids long. V was cut by 2 bases and J by 8 bases, with 12 bases left in between. This chain's CDR3 is CASSLNPRRGYTF. DNA for the CDR3: TGTGCCAGCAGTTTAAACCCTAGGCGCGGCTACACCTTC.

Written as DNA, the CDR3 is TGTGCCAGCAGACTCGGGACAGTAAACACTGAAGCTTTCTTT. Translating it yields CASRLGTVNTEAFF. The V call is TRBV27, the J call TRBJ1-1, with TRBD1 matching over 7 bases. This CDR3 comprises 14 residues. V lost 6 bases and J lost 2; bases outside the gene matches: 6. Germline V gene sequence: CDR1 MNHEY, CDR2 SMNVEV (reference sequence).

The V and J genes are TRBV9 and TRBJ1-2, with a possible D match to TRBD1 (5 bases). Looked up from germline, CDR1 is SGDLS and CDR2 is YYNGEE. CDR3 length equals 14 residues. Deletions cut 4 bases from V and 2 bases from J, with 12 bases between. CDR3 nucleotide sequence: TGTGCCAGCAGCTCCTCGTGGACAAACTATGGCTACACCTTC. Protein: CASSSSWTNYGYTF.

The chain links TRBV5-5 to TRBJ1-4; TRBD1 matches 7 bases. There are 15 residues in the CDR3. The germline V gene encodes CDR1 SGHKS and CDR2 YYEKEE (reference sequence). J was trimmed by 8 bases and V by 1 base; bases with no gene match: 8. CDR3 nucleotide sequence: TGTGCCAGCAGCTTGTTAACTCAGGGGGGCGAAAAACTGTTTTTT. Encoded protein: CASSLLTQGGEKLFF.

This chain connects TRBV10-3 to TRBJ2-7, with D possibly matching TRBD1 (5 bases). Germline CDR1 ENHRY, CDR2 SYGVKD. Trimming shortened V by 9 bases and J by 5 bases, and 17 bases separated the two germline ends. The CDR3 is made up of 13 amino acids. The CDR3 region is CAIPRAPDNEQYF. The DNA for the CDR3 is TGTGCCATTCCCCGGGCCCCGGACAACGAGCAGTACTTC.

The V call is TRBV5-6, the J call TRBJ2-5; 7 bases are a match to TRBD2. CDR1 and CDR2 (germline): SGHDT, YYEEEE. J was trimmed by 2 bases and V by 1 base; bases with no gene match: 5. The CDR3 loop spans 15 amino acids. The CDR3 DNA reads TGTGCCAGCAGCTTGCTCGGGGGGTGGCAAGAGACCCAGTACTTC. Protein sequence: CASSLLGGWQETQYF. The full variable domain, its missing parts supplied by reference TRBV5-6 and TRBJ2-5, is DAGVTQSPTHLIKTRGQQVTLRCSPKSGHDTVSWYQQALGQGPQFIFQYYEEEERQRGNFPDRFSGHQFPNYSSELNVNALLLGDSALYLCASSLLGGWQETQYFGPGTRLLVL.

The V call is TRBV7-3, the J call TRBJ2-1; 10 bases fit TRBD1. J gave up 6 bases and V 5 bases, and 7 bases lay outside the gene matches. Germline-derived CDR1 and CDR2 are SGHTA and FQGTGA. The CDR3 is 15 amino acids. Here the CDR3 reads CASSTGTGVANEQFF. CDR3 bases: TGTGCCAGCAGCACCGGGACAGGGGTTGCCAATGAGCAGTTCTTC.

The J gene is TRBJ2-1, the V gene TRBV19; TRBD2 agrees at 12 bases. Germline CDR1 reads LNHDA; CDR2 reads SQIVND (reference sequence). CDR3 length equals 14 residues. Trimming at V came to 8 bases and at J to 9 bases, leaving 8 bases not matched to a gene. This CDR3 is CASSPGLAGTEQFF. The CDR3 DNA follows: TGTGCCAGTTCCCCGGGACTAGCGGGCACTGAGCAGTTCTTC.

This chain links TRBV7-2 with TRBJ2-7; TRBD1 might be the D (6 bases). The CDR3 covers 15 residues. In germline, CDR1 is SGHTA, CDR2 FQGNSA. The ends were cut back, 3 bases at V and 2 bases at J, with 14 bases in the middle. CDR3 sequence (DNA): TGTGCCAGCAGCTTCACCTCAGGGGAGACCTACGAGCAGTACTTC. Its translation is CASSFTSGETYEQYF.

This chain connects TRBV19 to TRBJ2-7; 7 nucleotides agree with TRBD1. Germline assignment: CDR1 LNHDA and CDR2 SQIVND (reference sequence). V dropped 5 bases and J dropped 6; count of bases not matched to a gene: 7. The CDR3 is made up of 13 amino acids. The CDR3 spells CASSRRQGSEQYF. The CDR3 DNA follows: TGTGCCAGTAGTCGACGACAGGGATCCGAGCAGTACTTC.

The rearrangement uses TRBV12-3 or TRBV12-4 and TRBJ2-2, with D unclear. The CDR3 covers 11 residues. Trimming cost V 7 bases and J 6 bases, with 6 bases left between them. CDR3 in amino acids: CASKYSGELFF. Here the CDR3 DNA reads TGTGCCAGCAAATATTCCGGGGAGCTGTTTTTT.

This chain joins TRBV12-3 or TRBV12-4 and TRBJ1-1; the D gene is possibly TRBD1 (5 bases). V dropped 5 bases and J dropped 5 bases, with 9 bases sitting between them. The CDR3 covers 12 residues. In DNA form, the CDR3 reads TGTGCCAGCAGTCAGGGTAGGACTGAAGCTTTCTTT. The encoded protein is CASSQGRTEAFF.

The CDR3 nucleotides are TGTGCCAGCAGATCGACAGGGTTAGACGAGCAGTACTTC. Translating gives CASRSTGLDEQYF. The chain has TRBV6-5 and TRBJ2-7, with 7 positions matching TRBD1. The germline V gene has CDR1 MNHEY and CDR2 SVGAGI. The CDR3 is 13 residues long. V gave up 6 bases and J gave up 5 bases; unmatched junction bases: 7.

The chain is built from TRBV5-4 and TRBJ2-2; unclear D gene. Germline loops: CDR1 SGHNT, CDR2 YYREEE (reference sequence). The length of the CDR3 is 14 residues. Deletions cut 1 base from V and 0 bases from J, with 4 bases between. The CDR3, as DNA: TGTGCCAGCAGCTTGCGCGCGAACACCGGGGAGCTGTTTTTT. It encodes CASSLRANTGELFF.

This sequence joins TRBV10-3 and TRBJ1-5; D perhaps matches TRBD1 (6 bases). Germline V lookup: CDR1 ENHRY, CDR2 SYGVKD. V shed 2 bases and J shed 9 bases, with 20 bases lying between them. This CDR3 has 16 amino acids. The CDR3 region has the DNA TGTGCCATCAGTGAGCCGAAGGGCGGGCGAGGGGGGCCCCAGCATTTT. Its protein product is CAISEPKGGRGGPQHF.

The CDR3: CASSFSTGDNSPLHF. CDR3 coding DNA: TGCGCCAGCAGTTTTTCGACAGGGGATAATTCACCCCTCCACTTT. This rearrangement joins TRBV5-1 to TRBJ1-6, with 8 nucleotides matching TRBD1. This CDR3 region has 15 residues. Germline assignment: CDR1 SGHRS and CDR2 YFSETQ. J gave up 5 bases and V 5 bases, and 6 bases lay outside the gene matches.

The chain employs TRBV5-1 and TRBJ2-2, with TRBD2 as a possible D gene (6 bases). V lost 4 bases and J lost 7, with 17 bases in between. The CDR3 length is 15 residues. Germline V gene lookup returns CDR1 SGHRS and CDR2 YFSETQ. The CDR3 DNA reads as TGCGCCAGCAGCCCCTTGGAGGGAGTTGGCGGGGAGCTGTTTTTT. This sequence encodes CASSPLEGVGGELFF.